This T cell receptor beta chain was captured by sequencing in a study of blood T cell repertoires in COVID-19. Original analysis: How many nucleated cells were present was estimated from reference gene primer amplification. Generated by immunoSEQ multiplex PCR, the TCRdb table keeps only in-frame clones and is missing some. The V and J calls and clone size come from that table; D and trimming were worked out from the DNA. The sample comprises 150,000 to 200,000 clones, 70% to 90% of which are singletons, and roughly 0.82% rests with the top ten. Those enrolled, adults aged about 18 to 95 years, came from 24 US areas. This CDR3 spans 14 amino acids. Germline trimming cut 5 bases from V and 1 base from J; bases unmatched to any gene: 2. The germline V gene encodes CDR1 SGHNT and CDR2 YYREEE (reference sequence). This clone was recorded once.

Sequenced material: PBMCs or T cells enriched from blood (not recorded which). The genes are TRBV5-4 and TRBJ2-3, with 9 bases lining up with TRBD1. The source is a woman aged 18-29 years who had recovered from COVID-19. The CDR3 DNA is TGTGCCAGCAGACGGACAGGGGGCACAGATACGCAGTATTTT. Translating it yields CASRRTGGTDTQYF.